This T cell receptor beta chain was profiled in a study of long-term antiretroviral therapy in people with HIV. The CDR3 loop spans 16 amino acids. V shed 5 bases and J shed 2 bases, with 17 bases lying between them. In germline, CDR1 is MDHEN, CDR2 SYDVKM. Survey-level immunoSEQ v3.0 assays were run. TCRdb keeps only in-frame clones here, not all; method: immunoSEQ multiplex PCR. The data show over 25,000 clones, with roughly four fifths seen just once and about 10% held by the top ten. This chain joins TRBV28 and TRBJ2-3; a weak D match, TRBD2 (5 bases). This material consisted of unsorted PBMCs, taken 0.8 years before starting antiretroviral therapy. This receptor was obtained from a man aged 18 to 35 with HIV. The chain's CDR3 is CASSLGPGSATDTQYF. Written as DNA, the CDR3 is TGTGCCAGCAGTCTTGGTCCGGGGAGTGCCACAGATACGCAGTATTTT.